The text below deals with one TCR beta chain. The antigen it binds to is not known. It has no much larger one-base neighbor in the sample; base qualities were not kept. The library relied on 5' RACE. Sequenced on an Illumina HiSeq 2000. A universal primer binding site was introduced by template switching, and a unique molecular identifier was present in the final cDNA, enabling accurate counting of TCR cDNA molecules. Specific primers in the conserved constant-segment region were used to synthesize first-strand cDNA for the TCR alpha and beta chains. Each cDNA library was double barcoded, with a SMART-Mk sample barcode plus Illumina barcodes, to control for contamination. Two successive PCR steps introduced TruSeq adapter sequences along with Illumina sample barcodes. TCR alpha and beta cDNA libraries were sequenced on the Illumina HiSeq platform with custom primers. In the original analysis: Unique molecular identifiers were extracted from raw reads with MiGEC, and CDR3 positions were determined with MiXCR. Recombination models were inferred per individual with the repgenHMM and IGoR tools using an EM algorithm. Shared clonotypes were analyzed with the tcR package in R, and sharing was normalized by the product of cloneset sizes. To study raw recombination without the effects of thymic and clonal selection, out-of-frame nonproductive sequences were analyzed. Clones were called with MiXCR by TCRdb after fastp trimmed the public reads at Q25, and only in-frame beta chains were retained. Rows merge per CDR3 protein into single entries with the most common DNA and genes. These V and J calls rely on TCRdb rather than the paper's analysis. Recorded for this sample are about 250,000 distinct CDR3 sequences; 7.5% of them occurred a single time. Together, the top ten hold over 5% of the sample.

All donors were healthy Caucasians. Three pairs of female monozygotic twins, all aged about 18 to 29 years, made up the twin cohort. Positive isolation kits from Invitrogen were used to isolate CD4+ and CD8+ T cell populations. The data are from a study of identical twins (dated by TCRdb to the mid-2010s). Looking at the study overall: The study deep-sequenced TCR alpha and beta repertoires from monozygotic twins, unrelated adults of various ages and cord blood to test whether fetal clonotypes persist. To rule out contamination, the twin experiments were replicated at different times with different library preparation protocols.

What the work shows at the level of the full study, not this receptor alone: Because the same donors could not be followed over many years, conclusions were based on cross-sectional statistical analysis. Compared with coincidental sharing between unrelated individuals, out-of-frame TCR alpha sequences shared between twins had an excess of sequences with low generation probability. In monozygotic twins, out-of-frame TCR alpha sharing was systematically underestimated by recombination models, although the models agreed with sharing between unrelated individuals. Zero-insertion analyses could be partly confounded by invariant T cells such as MAIT and iNKT, though diverse VJ usage argued against such confounding for most clonotypes. Excess twin sharing in beta out-of-frame sequences was weaker because fewer shared sequences lowered the signal-to-noise ratio. Fewer insertions were carried by abundant cord blood beta clonotypes, a similar but weaker trend appeared in young adult naive repertoires, and no such trend appeared in memory repertoires.

The CDR3, from cysteine to phenylalanine, totals 15 residues. Just CDR3 DNA is preserved here, 45 bases in frame from base 1. The germline ends are 12 bases apart after V is trimmed by 6 bases and J by 0 bases. These data were also reused for a study on yellow fever vaccine responses in identical twins. The other study reports the following: The T cell response to vaccination in identical twins was reported by the authors to appear partly convergent and partly personalized. In the study, vaccine-responding T cell clones were precisely tracked in identical twins.

The source of this sequence is a young woman in good health. The rearrangement joined TRBV12-3 or TRBV12-4 to TRBJ2-1; the D gene is perhaps TRBD1 or TRBD2, each of them matching over 5 bases. The specimen was CD8+ T cells sorted from blood. The CDR3 in this case is CASSLRGNSYNEQFF. The sequence in DNA is TGTGCCAGCAGCCTACGGGGCAACTCCTACAATGAGCAGTTCTTC.